The source of this T cell receptor (beta chain) is a study of Ad26.COV2.S vaccination and SARS-CoV-2 variants. Overall study context: Participants got Ad26.COV2.S intramuscularly, once or twice 56 days apart. General observations from the study: The placebo group had lower spike-specific TCR breadth than the vaccine recipients did.

Worth noting for this clone: What it binds is unknown.

Some clones are missing from TCRdb's copy, which holds only in-frame ones; the method was immunoSEQ multiplex PCR. Of about 680,000 clones listed, around 89% are singletons. Germline CDR1 is SGHTA and CDR2 is FQGNSA. CDR3 length: 15 residues. Deletions cut 2 bases from V and 8 bases from J, with 18 bases between. Treatment: over 15 received Ad26.COV2.S at low or high dose, single or two shots; about 5 received placebo; per-sample allocation not given. Day 63 following the first vaccine or placebo injection was when the samples were taken. This adult donor, from Boston, was 18-55 years old. This receptor was identified in a person aged 18-65 years who received the Ad26.COV2.S COVID-19 vaccine or a placebo. J is TRBJ1-2 and V is TRBV7-2; TRBD1 might be the D (6 bases). The sample in question was peripheral blood, obtained in a trial of Ad26.COV2.S vaccine versus placebo. In DNA form, the CDR3 reads TGTGCCAGCAGCTTATATCGGGGGCGGGAGGACGGCTACACCTTC. Translating gives CASSLYRGREDGYTF.